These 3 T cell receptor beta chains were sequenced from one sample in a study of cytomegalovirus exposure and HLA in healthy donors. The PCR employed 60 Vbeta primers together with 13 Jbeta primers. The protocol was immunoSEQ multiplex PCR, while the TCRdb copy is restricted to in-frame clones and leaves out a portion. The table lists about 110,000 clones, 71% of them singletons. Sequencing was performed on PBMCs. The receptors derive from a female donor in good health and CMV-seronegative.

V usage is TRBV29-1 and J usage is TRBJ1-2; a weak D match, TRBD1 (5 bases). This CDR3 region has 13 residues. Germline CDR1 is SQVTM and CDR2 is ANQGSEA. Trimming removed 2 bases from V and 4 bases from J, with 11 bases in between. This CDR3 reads CSVESGEVYGYTF. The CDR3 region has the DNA TGCAGCGTTGAATCGGGGGAAGTCTATGGCTACACCTTC.

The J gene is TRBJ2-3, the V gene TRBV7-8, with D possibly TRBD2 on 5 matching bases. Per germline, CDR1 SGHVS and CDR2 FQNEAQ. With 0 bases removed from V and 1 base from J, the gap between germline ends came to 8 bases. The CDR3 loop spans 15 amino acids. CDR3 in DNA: TGTGCCAGCAGCTTAGCGGGAGCCGGCACAGATACGCAGTATTTT. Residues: CASSLAGAGTDTQYF.

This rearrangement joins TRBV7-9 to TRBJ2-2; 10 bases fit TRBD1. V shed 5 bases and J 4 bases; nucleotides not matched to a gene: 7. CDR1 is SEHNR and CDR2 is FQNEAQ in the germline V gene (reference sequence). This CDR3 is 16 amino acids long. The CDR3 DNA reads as TGTGCCAGCAGCCCCCCGGGACAGGGGTTCACCGGGGAGCTGTTTTTT. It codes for CASSPPGQGFTGELFF.